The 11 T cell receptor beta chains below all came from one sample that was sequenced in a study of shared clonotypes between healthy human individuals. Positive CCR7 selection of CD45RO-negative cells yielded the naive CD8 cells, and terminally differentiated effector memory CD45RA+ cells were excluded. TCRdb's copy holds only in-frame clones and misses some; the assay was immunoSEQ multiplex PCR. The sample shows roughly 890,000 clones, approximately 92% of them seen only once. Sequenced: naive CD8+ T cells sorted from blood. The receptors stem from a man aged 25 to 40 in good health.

DNA for the CDR3: TGCGCCAGCAGCCCTGCACTTTTAAGGGAGACCATGGATAGCTCCTACAATGAGCAGTTCTTC. It codes for CASSPALLRETMDSSYNEQFF. The V and J genes are TRBV4-3 and TRBJ2-1; the D gene is possibly TRBD2 (5 bases). V was trimmed by 4 bases and J by 0 bases, leaving 28 bases between them. Per the germline V gene, CDR1 is LGHNA and CDR2 is YSLEER. CDR3 length: 21 residues.

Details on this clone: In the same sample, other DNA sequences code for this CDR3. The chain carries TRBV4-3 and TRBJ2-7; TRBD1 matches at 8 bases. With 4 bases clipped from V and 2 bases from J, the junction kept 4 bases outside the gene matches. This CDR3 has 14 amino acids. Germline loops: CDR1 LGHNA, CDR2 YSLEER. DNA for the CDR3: TGCGCCAGCAGCCCCGGACAGGGAGCCTACGAGCAGTACTTC. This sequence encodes CASSPGQGAYEQYF.

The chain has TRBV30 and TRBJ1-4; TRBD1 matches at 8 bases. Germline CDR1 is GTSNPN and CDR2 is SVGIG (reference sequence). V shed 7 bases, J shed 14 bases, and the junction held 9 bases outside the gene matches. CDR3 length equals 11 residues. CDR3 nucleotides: TGTGCCTTTACAGGGGGGACAGAGCTGTTTTTT. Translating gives CAFTGGTELFF. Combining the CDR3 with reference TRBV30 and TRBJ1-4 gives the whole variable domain SQTIHQWPATLVQPVGSPLSLECTVEGTSNPNLYWYRQAAGRGLQLLFYSVGIGQISSEVPQNLSASRPQDRQFILSSKKLLLSDSGFYLCAFTGGTELFFGSGTQLSVL.

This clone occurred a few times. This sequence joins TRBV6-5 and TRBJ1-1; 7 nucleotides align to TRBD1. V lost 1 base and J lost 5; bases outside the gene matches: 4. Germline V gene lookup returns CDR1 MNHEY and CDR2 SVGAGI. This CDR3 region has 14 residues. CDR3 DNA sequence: TGTGCCAGCAGTTACTTAACAGGGGTTACTGAAGCTTTCTTT. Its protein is CASSYLTGVTEAFF.

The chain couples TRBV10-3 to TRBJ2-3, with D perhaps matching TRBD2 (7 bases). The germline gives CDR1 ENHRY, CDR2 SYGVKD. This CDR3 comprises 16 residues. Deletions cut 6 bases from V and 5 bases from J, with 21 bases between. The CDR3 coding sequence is TGTGCCATCAGGGGGGGCGCGGGAGCGAGGGGAGATACGCAGTATTTT. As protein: CAIRGGAGARGDTQYF.

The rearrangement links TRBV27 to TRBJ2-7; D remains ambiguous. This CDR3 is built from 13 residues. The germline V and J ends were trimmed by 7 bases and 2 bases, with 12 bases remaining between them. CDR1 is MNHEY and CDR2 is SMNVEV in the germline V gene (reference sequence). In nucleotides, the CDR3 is TGTGCCAGCATGGCAAAGAGGACCTACGAGCAGTACTTC. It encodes CASMAKRTYEQYF.

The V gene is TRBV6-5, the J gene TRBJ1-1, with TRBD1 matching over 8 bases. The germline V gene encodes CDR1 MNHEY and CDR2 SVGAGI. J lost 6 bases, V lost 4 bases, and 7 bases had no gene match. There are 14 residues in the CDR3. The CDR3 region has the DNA TGTGCCAGCAGTTTCCACGACAGGGGACCTGAAGCTTTCTTT. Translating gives CASSFHDRGPEAFF.

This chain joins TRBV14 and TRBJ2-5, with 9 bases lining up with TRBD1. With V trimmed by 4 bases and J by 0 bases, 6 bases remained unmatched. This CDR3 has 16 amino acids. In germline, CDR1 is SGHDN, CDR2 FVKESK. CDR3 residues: CASSPTGTGNQETQYF. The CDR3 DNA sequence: TGTGCCAGCAGCCCCACCGGGACAGGGAACCAAGAGACCCAGTACTTC.

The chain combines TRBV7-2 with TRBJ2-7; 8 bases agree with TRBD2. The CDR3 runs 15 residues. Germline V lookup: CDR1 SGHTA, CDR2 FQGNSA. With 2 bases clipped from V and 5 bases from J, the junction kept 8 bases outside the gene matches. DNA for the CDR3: TGTGCCAGCAGCTTATTAGCGGGAACATCCCACGAGCAGTACTTC. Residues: CASSLLAGTSHEQYF.

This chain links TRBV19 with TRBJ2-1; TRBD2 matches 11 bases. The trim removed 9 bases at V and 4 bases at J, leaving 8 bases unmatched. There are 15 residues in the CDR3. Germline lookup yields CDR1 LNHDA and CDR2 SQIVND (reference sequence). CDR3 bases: TGTGCCAGCTCCGACGGGACTAGCGGTTACAATGAGCAGTTCTTC. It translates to CASSDGTSGYNEQFF. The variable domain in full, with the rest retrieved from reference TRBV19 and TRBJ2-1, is DGGITQSPKYLFRKEGQNVTLSCEQNLNHDAMYWYRQDPGQGLRLIYYSQIVNDFQKGDIAEGYSVSREKKESFPLTVTSAQKNPTAFYLCASSDGTSGYNEQFFGPGTRLTVL.

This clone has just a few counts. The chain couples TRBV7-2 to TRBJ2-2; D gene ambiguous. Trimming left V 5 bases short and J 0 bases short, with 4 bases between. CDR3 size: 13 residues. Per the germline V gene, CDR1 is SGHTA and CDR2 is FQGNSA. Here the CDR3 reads CASSTTNTGELFF. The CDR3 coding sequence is TGTGCCAGCAGCACAACGAACACCGGGGAGCTGTTTTTT.